This passage covers 11 T cell receptor beta chains from one sample sequenced in a study of T-cell reconstitution after alpha-beta-depleted transplantation in children. Preparation of the TCRbeta library used unique molecular identifiers. From the PCR reads, TCRdb called clonotypes with MiXCR, one entry per CDR3 protein. The data show a few hundred thousand distinct CDR3 sequences, with more than 20% seen just once and over 2.5% held by the top ten. Sequences were derived from PBMCs, sampled before TCRalphabeta/CD19-depleted stem cell transplant. The receptors originated from a girl aged 2-10 years with Fanconi anemia, due to receive a stem cell transplant.

This clonotype appeared many times. The CDR3 is CASSLLAACYNEQFF. As DNA, the CDR3 is TGCGCCAGCAGCTTGTTAGCGGCGTGCTACAATGAGCAGTTCTTC. The chain couples TRBV5-1 to TRBJ2-1; tentative D call: TRBD2 (6 bases). The V gene lost 1 base and the J gene lost 3 bases, with 11 bases spanning the gap. The CDR3 has 15 residues. The germline CDR1 and CDR2 sequences are SGHRS and YFSETQ. Full variable domain (outside the CDR3, taken from reference TRBV5-1 and TRBJ2-1): KAGVTQTPRYLIKTRGQQVTLSCSPISGHRSVSWYQQTPGQGLQFLFEYFSETQRNKGNFPGRFSGRQFSNSRSEMNVSTLELGDSALYLCASSLLAACYNEQFFGPGTRLTVL.

The chain uses TRBV28 and TRBJ2-7; D is ambiguous. V was pared by 3 bases and J by 7 bases, with 16 bases between. The CDR3 is made up of 14 amino acids. The germline V gene encodes CDR1 MDHEN and CDR2 SYDVKM. This CDR3 is CASSFLAPQVEQYF. CDR3 DNA sequence: TGTGCCAGCAGTTTCCTTGCCCCCCAGGTGGAGCAGTACTTC. The variable domain in full, completed from reference TRBV28 and TRBJ2-7, reads DVKVTQSSRYLVKRTGEKVFLECVQDMDHENMFWYRQDPGLGLRLIYFSYDVKMKEKGDIPEGYSVSREKKERFSLILESASTNQTSMYLCASSFLAPQVEQYFGPGTRLTVT.

This clonotype was counted a few times. The chain links TRBV29-1 to TRBJ2-3; the D gene is possibly TRBD1 (6 bases). V was pared by 4 bases and J by 2 bases, with 13 bases between. Germline assignment: CDR1 SQVTM and CDR2 ANQGSEA. The CDR3 runs to 14 residues. CDR3 protein: CSVASTGFTDTQYF. CDR3 nucleotides: TGCAGCGTTGCCTCGACAGGTTTCACAGATACGCAGTATTTT.

This clonotype has at least ten counts. This may be a read error, as it is one base from a much larger clone. The chain couples TRBV10-3 to TRBJ2-7; D uncertain. The CDR3 totals 11 residues. The ends were cut back, 3 bases at V and 4 bases at J, with 4 bases in the middle. Germline CDR1 is ENHRY and CDR2 is SYGVKD. The CDR3 DNA sequence: TGTGCCATCAGTGACAGGTACGAGCAGTACTTC. Protein: CAISDRYEQYF.

This chain links TRBV6-1 with TRBJ2-2; D possibly corresponds to TRBD2 (5 bases). Trimming cost V 7 bases and J 2 bases, with 11 bases left between them. The CDR3 has 14 amino acids. From germline, CDR1 is MNHNS and CDR2 SASEGT. The CDR3 here is CASNLRENTGELFF. The CDR3 coding sequence is TGTGCCAGCAACCTCCGGGAAAACACCGGGGAGCTGTTTTTT.

This clonotype was counted at least ten times. This rearrangement joins TRBV15 to TRBJ2-2, with a possible D match to TRBD1 (5 bases). The V end was cut by 0 bases, the J end by 5 bases, with 7 bases between. The CDR3 runs 14 residues. Germline V gene data show CDR1 as LNHNV and CDR2 as YYDKDF (reference sequence). CDR3 coding DNA: TGTGCCACCAGCAGAGACAGGGCAACCGGGGAGCTGTTTTTT. This codes for CATSRDRATGELFF.

This clonotype was detected only a few times. CDR3 region: CASSYLDRVNEKLFF. The CDR3 DNA is TGTGCCAGCAGTTACCTGGACCGGGTTAATGAAAAACTGTTTTTT. The rearrangement joins TRBV6-5 to TRBJ1-4; no definite D call. CDR3 length: 15 amino acids. Trimming shortened V by 2 bases and J by 4 bases, and 11 bases separated the two germline ends. The germline CDR1 and CDR2 sequences are MNHEY and SVGAGI.

This clonotype was detected many times. This chain links TRBV7-2 with TRBJ2-1, with no clear D. The V and J ends lost 5 bases and 6 bases respectively, with 14 bases between them. The germline V gene encodes CDR1 SGHTA and CDR2 FQGNSA. This CDR3 contains 14 residues. The CDR3, as DNA: TGTGCCAGCAGCCCTGACTCTTACAGCAATGAGCAGTTCTTC. Its protein product is CASSPDSYSNEQFF.

This clonotype was picked up many times. The rearrangement uses TRBV6-1 and TRBJ2-5; possible D gene TRBD2, 5 bases. The germline V gene encodes CDR1 MNHNS and CDR2 SASEGT. V was shortened by 9 bases and J by 5 bases, with 16 bases between the two germline ends. The CDR3 sequence is 13 residues long. Here the CDR3 reads CASWSLASETQYF. CDR3 nucleotide sequence: TGTGCCAGTTGGTCCCTAGCATCGGAGACCCAGTACTTC.

The table lists this clonotype with many counts. The rearrangement uses TRBV6-5 and TRBJ1-1, with 10 bases that match TRBD1. J lost 5 bases, V lost 0 bases, and 6 bases had no gene match. The CDR3 is made up of 16 amino acids. Germline V gene lookup returns CDR1 MNHEY and CDR2 SVGAGI. In nucleotides, the CDR3 is TGTGCCAGCAGTTACTCGACAGGGGGCGGTAGGACTGAAGCTTTCTTT. This codes for CASSYSTGGGRTEAFF.

This clonotype was counted many times. The chain joins TRBV24-1 to TRBJ2-5, with D possibly TRBD1 on 6 matching bases. The CDR3 runs to 15 residues. Germline-derived CDR1 and CDR2 are KGHDR and SFDVKD. Trimming left V 4 bases short and J 0 bases short, with 11 bases between. CDR3 nucleotides: TGTGCCACCAGTGACAGGACAGAGTACCAAGAGACCCAGTACTTC. It translates to CATSDRTEYQETQYF.